The 12 T cell receptor beta chains below come from one sample, sequenced in a study of control samples from healthy donors and cancer patients. Sequencing was performed with immunoSEQ multiplex PCR; in TCRdb, only in-frame clones are kept and a portion is missing. The sample has approximately 110,000 clones, roughly 85% seen once. The sample was blood. All receptors come from a woman aged 50 to 60 in good health.

V is TRBV9 and J is TRBJ1-1; D might be TRBD1 (6 bases). The CDR3 runs 12 residues. Trimming took off 4 bases at V and 5 bases at J, with 9 bases between the two ends. CDR1 and CDR2 (germline): SGDLS, YYNGEE. Here the CDR3 DNA reads TGTGCCAGCAGCTCCAGGGGTACTGAAGCTTTCTTT. Translating it yields CASSSRGTEAFF.

This clone appeared once. The chain has TRBV14 and TRBJ2-7, with D possibly TRBD2 on 7 matching bases. This CDR3 is 14 amino acids long. The ends were cut back, 8 bases at V and 0 bases at J, with 14 bases in the middle. CDR1 and CDR2 (germline): SGHDN, FVKESK. The CDR3 sequence: CASAAGANSYEQYF. The CDR3 bases are TGTGCCAGCGCCGCGGGGGCCAACTCCTACGAGCAGTACTTC.

The DNA of the CDR3 is TGTGCCAGCAGTTACTTGGAGGACTATGGCTACACCTTC. Its protein product is CASSYLEDYGYTF. The gene calls are TRBV6-6 and TRBJ1-2; no reliable D call. The germline gives CDR1 MNHNY, CDR2 SVGAGI (reference sequence). This CDR3 has 13 amino acids. Deletions cut 1 base from V and 3 bases from J, with 6 bases between.

This chain links TRBV29-1 with TRBJ2-2; 8 nucleotides align to TRBD1. The length of the CDR3 is 14 residues. Trimming at V came to 4 bases and at J to 4 bases, leaving 5 bases not matched to a gene. CDR1 SQVTM and CDR2 ANQGSEA come from the germline V gene. CDR3 sequence reads: CSVGPDRGTGELFF. Written as DNA, the CDR3 is TGCAGCGTTGGCCCCGACAGGGGCACCGGGGAGCTGTTTTTT.

The V gene is TRBV19, the J gene TRBJ2-1; TRBD2 aligns across 7 bases. This CDR3 comprises 16 residues. Trimming cost V 6 bases and J 0 bases; bases outside gene matches: 8. Germline V gene data show CDR1 as LNHDA and CDR2 as SQIVND (reference sequence). The CDR3 nucleotides read TGTGCCAGTAGATCTAGCGGAGGGAGCTCCTACAATGAGCAGTTCTTC. Translating it yields CASRSSGGSSYNEQFF. The full variable domain, rest sourced from reference TRBV19 and TRBJ2-1, is DGGITQSPKYLFRKEGQNVTLSCEQNLNHDAMYWYRQDPGQGLRLIYYSQIVNDFQKGDIAEGYSVSREKKESFPLTVTSAQKNPTAFYLCASRSSGGSSYNEQFFGPGTRLTVL.

The rearrangement links TRBV4-3 to TRBJ2-7, with 14 bases matching TRBD2. CDR3 length: 15 amino acids. In germline, CDR1 is LGHNA, CDR2 YSLEER. V shed 3 bases, J shed 6 bases, and the junction held 4 bases outside the gene matches. CDR3 region: CASSQAGTSGSEQYF. The CDR3 coding sequence is TGCGCCAGCAGCCAGGCCGGGACTAGCGGGAGCGAGCAGTACTTC.

This clone was seen a single time. The rearrangement uses TRBV5-5 and TRBJ2-5; possible D gene TRBD2, 6 bases. With 4 bases removed from V and 4 bases from J, the gap between germline ends came to 14 bases. Germline CDR1 reads SGHKS; CDR2 reads YYEKEE (reference sequence). This CDR3 contains 14 residues. The CDR3 sequence is CASSRGTFPETQYF. CDR3 nucleotides: TGTGCCAGCAGCCGGGGGACGTTCCCAGAGACCCAGTACTTC.

This rearrangement joins TRBV7-8 to TRBJ1-1; D remains unclear. The CDR3 is 15 amino acids. The V and J ends lost 5 bases and 1 base respectively, with 14 bases between them. CDR1 is SGHVS, CDR2 FQNEAQ, per germline. CDR3 DNA: TGTGCCAGCAGCGATACGAACACGGGGAACACTGAAGCTTTCTTT. Amino acids: CASSDTNTGNTEAFF.

V and J are TRBV5-1 and TRBJ2-7; TRBD2 matches at 11 bases. CDR1 and CDR2 (germline): SGHRS, YFSETQ. The CDR3 spans 14 residues. V lost 5 bases to trimming and J lost 6 bases; unmatched junction nucleotides: 7. The CDR3 reads CASRPTSGSPEQYF. DNA for the CDR3: TGCGCCAGCAGACCAACTAGCGGGAGTCCCGAGCAGTACTTC.

A remark on this clone: This sample includes further DNA sequences coding for the same CDR3. The gene calls are TRBV2 and TRBJ1-5; D possibly corresponds to TRBD1 (5 bases). This CDR3 comprises 14 residues. In germline, CDR1 is SNHLY, CDR2 FYNNEI. V lost 7 bases, J lost 6 bases, and 16 bases lay in between. The DNA of the CDR3 is TGTGCCAGCAAAAAAGGAGGGGAGGGTCAGCCCCAGCATTTT. Protein sequence: CASKKGGEGQPQHF.

In its sample, this clone was seen once. The rearrangement joins TRBV7-8 to TRBJ1-5; 7 bases are shared with TRBD1. With V trimmed by 0 bases and J by 3 bases, 5 bases remained unmatched. Per the germline V gene, CDR1 is SGHVS and CDR2 is FQNEAQ. The CDR3 totals 16 residues. CDR3 amino acids: CASSLAQTGPNQPQHF. DNA for the CDR3: TGTGCCAGCAGCTTAGCCCAGACAGGGCCCAATCAGCCCCAGCATTTT.

This clone occurred a few times. This sample includes further DNA sequences coding for the same CDR3. The chain joins TRBV3-1 (or the pseudogene TRBV3-2) to TRBJ1-5, with D maybe TRBD1 (6 bases). Germline-derived CDR1 and CDR2 are LGHDT and YNNKEL (reference sequence). Trimming pared 3 bases from V and 4 bases from J, leaving 7 bases between. CDR3 length: 13 residues. The CDR3 DNA follows: TGTGCCAGCAGCCAGGGGGCAAATCAGCCCCAGCATTTT. Translating it yields CASSQGANQPQHF.